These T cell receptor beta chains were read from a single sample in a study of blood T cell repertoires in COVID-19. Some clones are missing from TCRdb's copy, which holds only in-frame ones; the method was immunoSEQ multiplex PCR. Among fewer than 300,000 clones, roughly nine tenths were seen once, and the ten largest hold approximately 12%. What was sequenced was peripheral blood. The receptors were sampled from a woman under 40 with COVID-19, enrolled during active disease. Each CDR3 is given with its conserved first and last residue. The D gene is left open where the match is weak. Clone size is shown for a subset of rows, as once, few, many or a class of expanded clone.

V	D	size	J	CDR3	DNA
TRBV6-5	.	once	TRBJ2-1	CASRNLGEQFF	TGTGCCAGCAGGAATCTCGGTGAGCAGTTCTTC
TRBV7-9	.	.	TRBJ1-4	CASSLYRAPNEKLFF	TGTGCCAGCAGCCTTTACAGGGCTCCAAATGAAAAACTGTTTTTT
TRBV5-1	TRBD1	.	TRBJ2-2	CASSSGQPSDGELFF	TGCGCCAGCAGCTCGGGACAGCCCTCCGACGGGGAGCTGTTTTTT
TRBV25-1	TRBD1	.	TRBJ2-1	CASGDDREASYNEQFF	TGTGCCAGCGGGGACGACAGGGAAGCATCCTACAATGAGCAGTTCTTC
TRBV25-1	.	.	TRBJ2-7	CASSQRTVSEQYF	TGTGCCAGCAGTCAGAGGACTGTCTCCGAGCAGTACTTC
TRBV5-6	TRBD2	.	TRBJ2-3	CASRLLGTSFRSDTQYF	TGTGCCAGCAGACTATTAGGGACTAGCTTCCGGTCAGATACGCAGTATTTT
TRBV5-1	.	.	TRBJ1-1	CASSLTGQGGTEAFF	TGCGCCAGCAGCTTGACAGGCCAGGGTGGGACTGAAGCTTTCTTT
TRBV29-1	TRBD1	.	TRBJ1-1	CSVRQGSLSEAFF	TGCAGCGTTCGACAGGGTTCATTGTCTGAAGCTTTCTTT
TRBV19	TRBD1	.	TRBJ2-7	CASSSHPGTGGEQYF	TGTGCCAGTAGTTCCCACCCTGGGACAGGCGGGGAGCAGTACTTC
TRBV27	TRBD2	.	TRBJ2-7	CASIGTSGGGTYEQYF	TGTGCCAGCATTGGGACTAGCGGGGGGGGAACCTACGAGCAGTACTTC
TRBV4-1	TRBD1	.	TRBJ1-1	CASSPGQGANEAFF	TGCGCCAGCAGTCCTGGACAGGGGGCAAATGAAGCTTTCTTT
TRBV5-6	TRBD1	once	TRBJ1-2	CASSLPRTGLNYGYTF	TGTGCCAGCAGCTTGCCTCGGACAGGGTTAAACTATGGCTACACCTTC
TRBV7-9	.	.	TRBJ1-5	CASSFQHDNQPQHF	TGTGCCAGCAGCTTTCAACATGATAATCAGCCCCAGCATTTT
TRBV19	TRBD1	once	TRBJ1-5	CASSRTGRDHQPQHF	TGTGCCAGTAGTAGGACAGGACGAGATCATCAGCCCCAGCATTTT
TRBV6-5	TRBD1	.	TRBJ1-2	CASVGQDFYGYTF	TGTGCCAGCGTCGGACAGGATTTCTATGGCTACACCTTC